The source of this T cell receptor beta chain is a study of blood T cell repertoires in COVID-19. Background on the study: T cells, B-cell-depleted T cells, or PBMCs supplied cDNA or gDNA.

Methods used by the authors: Reference gene primer amplification gave estimated nucleated cell counts. The assay was immunoSEQ multiplex PCR, and TCRdb's table has in-frame clones only and misses some. D and trimming were read from the DNA, whereas the V and J calls and clone size are those reported in that table. This sample has 84,000 or so clones, with roughly 80% found just once. Germline lookup yields CDR1 SSHAT and CDR2 FNYEAQ (reference sequence). There are 16 residues in the CDR3. Trimming at V came to 1 base and at J to 6 bases, leaving 6 bases not matched to a gene. The sequenced sample was peripheral blood. This clonotype originated in a woman aged 65 to 85 with active or convalescent COVID-19. V gene TRBV7-7 combines with J gene TRBJ2-2; 9 bases map to TRBD2. CDR3 coding DNA: TGTGCCAGCAGCTTAGACGTAGCGGGGGATGCCGGGGAGCTGTTTTTT. Translation: CASSLDVAGDAGELFF.